Presented here are 31 T cell receptor beta chains from one specimen sequenced in a study of T-cell memory formation after mild COVID-19 (dated by TCRdb to the early 2020s). Libraries were constructed by 5' RACE. The sequencer listed for this sample is Illumina NovaSeq 6000. The public sequencing data were trimmed at Q25 with fastp and processed into clonotypes with MiXCR by TCRdb, which kept only in-frame beta chains. Rows are unified per CDR3 protein, each entry keeping the most common DNA and genes. A total of approximately 400,000 distinct CDR3 sequences appear in this sample, roughly 18% of them only once. The ten most abundant clones make up around a fifth of the sample. The specimen sequenced was PBMCs or a T cell subset sorted from them (not recorded which). The receptor source for this set is a man aged 18 to 29 who had mild COVID-19 (a few samples of this study predate the infection). The sample titles of this study are shuffled in the database, so cell type and time point are left out; the donor was told from shared clones.

The chain carries TRBV24-1 and TRBJ1-1; perhaps TRBD1 as D (5 bases). V dropped 3 bases and J dropped 9 bases, with 16 bases sitting between them. The CDR3 contains 14 residues. The V gene's germline CDR1 is KGHDR and CDR2 SFDVKD. The CDR3 region has the DNA TGTGCCACCAGTGATAGTGGGGGTGGCAGTAAAGCTTTCTTT. Translating it yields CATSDSGGGSKAFF.

This clonotype was seen a handful of times. The chain links TRBV11-2 to TRBJ2-1; possible D gene TRBD1, 6 bases. From germline, CDR1 is SGHAT and CDR2 FQNNGV. The CDR3 covers 17 residues. V was shortened by 4 bases and J by 0 bases, with 16 bases between the two germline ends. The CDR3 sequence: CASSSTDRGSSYNEQFF. CDR3 nucleotide sequence: TGTGCCAGCAGCTCGACGGATAGGGGGAGCTCCTACAATGAGCAGTTCTTC.

This clonotype was observed a handful of times. The chain uses TRBV5-1 and TRBJ2-1, with D possibly being TRBD2 (7 bases). CDR1 and CDR2 (germline): SGHRS, YFSETQ. V was pared by 2 bases and J by 7 bases, with 16 bases between. The CDR3 loop spans 15 amino acids. In nucleotides, the CDR3 is TGCGCCAGCAGCTTTGGGGGGGCCCTTGGGAATGAGCAGTTCTTC. Translated: CASSFGGALGNEQFF.

This clonotype was seen only a few times. The rearrangement uses TRBV19 and TRBJ2-4; D gene uncertain. Germline assignment: CDR1 LNHDA and CDR2 SQIVND (reference sequence). Between the trimmed V and J ends, which lost 2 bases and 0 bases, there was a span of 8 bases. CDR3 size: 15 residues. Written as DNA, the CDR3 is TGTGCCAGTAGTATATCTCCCGGAGCCAAAAACATTCAGTACTTC. It translates to CASSISPGAKNIQYF.

The chain carries TRBV9 and TRBJ2-3; 10 bases are a match to TRBD2. V trimming: 3 bases; J trimming: 2 bases; junction bases outside the gene matches: 6. Per the germline V gene, CDR1 is SGDLS and CDR2 is YYNGEE. CDR3 size: 16 residues. This CDR3 is CASSAKRGGPTDTQYF. The DNA of the CDR3 is TGTGCCAGCAGCGCGAAGCGGGGGGGACCCACAGATACGCAGTATTTT.

This clonotype was recorded many times. This chain links TRBV7-3 with TRBJ2-3; D is uncertain. Germline V CDR1 and CDR2: SGHTA, FQGTGA. Trimming shortened V by 5 bases and J by 1 base, and 4 bases separated the two germline ends. The CDR3 loop spans 12 amino acids. The DNA for the CDR3 is TGTGCCAGCAGCGTAGGCACAGATACGCAGTATTTT. Protein product: CASSVGTDTQYF.

The chain combines TRBV20-1 with TRBJ2-5, with D hard to call. CDR3 length: 13 residues. V was clipped by 2 bases and J by 2 bases, with 9 bases between them. In germline, CDR1 is DFQATT, CDR2 SNEGSKA (reference sequence). The CDR3 DNA reads TGCAGTGCTAGAAGGGCAGAACAAGAGACCCAGTACTTC. Translation gives CSARRAEQETQYF.

This clonotype was detected only a few times. V is TRBV4-1 and J is TRBJ2-1, with no clear D. CDR1 is MGHRA, CDR2 YSYEKL, per germline. The V and J ends lost 4 bases and 5 bases respectively, with 15 bases between them. The CDR3 contains 15 residues. The CDR3: CASSLPLTGNNEQFF. The DNA for the CDR3 is TGCGCCAGCAGCCTCCCCCTGACTGGGAACAATGAGCAGTTCTTC.

The V gene is TRBV28, the J gene TRBJ2-6; D is perhaps TRBD2 (6 bases). Germline lookup yields CDR1 MDHEN and CDR2 SYDVKM. The CDR3 loop spans 15 amino acids. Trimming left V 7 bases short and J 3 bases short, with 13 bases between. The CDR3 bases are TGTGCCAGCACCTCTCGGGGAGGTGGGGCCAACGTCCTGACTTTC. This encodes CASTSRGGGANVLTF.

The CDR3 DNA reads TGCGCCAGCAGCCAAGACAGGGGCGAATGCGAGCAGTACTTC. Translating it yields CASSQDRGECEQYF. The chain couples TRBV4-1 to TRBJ2-7; D is possibly TRBD1 (6 bases). Germline CDR1 reads MGHRA; CDR2 reads YSYEKL. The CDR3 has 14 residues. V lost 0 bases, J lost 6 bases, and 12 bases lay in between.

The V and J genes are TRBV5-4 and TRBJ2-1; D gene ambiguous. This CDR3 region has 15 residues. Germline loops: CDR1 SGHNT, CDR2 YYREEE (reference sequence). Trimming cost V 2 bases and J 0 bases, with 9 bases left between them. The CDR3 nucleotides are TGTGCCAGCAGCTTTGGGCAGGACTCCTACAATGAGCAGTTCTTC. Encoded protein: CASSFGQDSYNEQFF.

This clonotype was picked up a small number of times. The V and J genes are TRBV7-6 and TRBJ1-2, with a possible D match to TRBD1 (5 bases). Trimming stripped 5 bases from V and 2 bases from J, with 15 bases between. CDR1 SGHVS and CDR2 FNYEAQ come from the germline V gene. The CDR3 has 15 amino acids. Written as DNA, the CDR3 is TGTGCCAGCAGCCCTGAGGTGGGGGAGAACTATGGCTACACCTTC. Translating gives CASSPEVGENYGYTF.

The chain has TRBV20-1 and TRBJ2-7; D unclear. This CDR3 comprises 10 residues. Trimming cost V 6 bases and J 4 bases, with 7 bases left between them. Germline V gene data show CDR1 as DFQATT and CDR2 as SNEGSKA (reference sequence). The CDR3 DNA is TGCAGTGCAGCAGAGTACGAGCAGTACGTC. Translation: CSAAEYEQYV.

CDR3 sequence: CSVSGQATNEKLFF. Written as DNA, the CDR3 is TGCAGCGTTTCTGGACAGGCAACTAATGAAAAACTGTTTTTT. The J gene is TRBJ1-4, the V gene TRBV29-1; 7 nucleotides match TRBD1. Germline assignment: CDR1 SQVTM and CDR2 ANQGSEA. With 5 bases clipped from V and 0 bases from J, the junction kept 3 bases outside the gene matches. The CDR3 spans 14 residues. Based on the CDR3 plus reference TRBV29-1 and TRBJ1-4, the full variable domain is SAVISQKPSRDICQRGTSLTIQCQVDSQVTMMFWYRQQPGQSLTLIATANQGSEATYESGFVIDKFPISRPNLTFSTLTVSNMSPEDSSIYLCSVSGQATNEKLFFGSGTQLSVL.

V gene TRBV9 combines with J gene TRBJ2-1, with 8 bases aligning to TRBD2. The CDR3 runs to 14 residues. Germline loops: CDR1 SGDLS, CDR2 YYNGEE. V gave up 3 bases and J gave up 5 bases; unmatched junction bases: 4. In DNA form, the CDR3 reads TGTGCCAGCAGCGCGACTAGCGTGCACAATGAGCAGTTCTTC. The encoded protein is CASSATSVHNEQFF.

Regarding this clonotype: This clone may be a read error of a much larger clone one base away. The CDR3 nucleotides read TGTGCCAGCAGCTTAGGGACAGGGGGCTCCTACGAGCAGTACGTC. This codes for CASSLGTGGSYEQYV. This chain links TRBV5-5 with TRBJ2-7; 11 nucleotides line up with TRBD1. The ends lost 2 bases at V and 0 bases at J; junction bases unmatched: 1. The CDR3 has 15 amino acids. From germline, CDR1 is SGHKS and CDR2 YYEKEE (reference sequence).

The genes are TRBV15 and TRBJ2-4; D is perhaps TRBD1 (5 bases). Trimming removed 1 base at V and 6 bases at J, with 13 bases between. The CDR3 spans 15 residues. Germline values: CDR1 LNHNV, CDR2 YYDKDF (reference sequence). The CDR3, as DNA: TGTGCCACCAGCAGAGCGGCGCAGGGTGGAAACATTCAGTACTTC. It translates to CATSRAAQGGNIQYF.

The chain links TRBV15 to TRBJ1-1, with TRBD1 as a possible D gene (5 bases). Germline V gene data show CDR1 as LNHNV and CDR2 as YYDKDF (reference sequence). V was clipped by 9 bases and J by 0 bases, with 14 bases between them. This CDR3 is 14 amino acids long. DNA for the CDR3: TGTGCCACAGCGGCGGGGCTCTTGAACACTGAAGCTTTCTTT. It is translated as CATAAGLLNTEAFF.

The sample holds a few counts of this clonotype. This rearrangement joins TRBV4-3 to TRBJ2-2; a weak D match, TRBD2 (6 bases). Trimming left V 0 bases short and J 5 bases short, with 13 bases between. The CDR3 length is 16 residues. The germline V gene has CDR1 LGHNA and CDR2 YSLEER. CDR3 sequence (DNA): TGCGCCAGCAGCCAAGATTGGAGGGTTGGGACCGGGGAGCTGTTTTTT. As protein: CASSQDWRVGTGELFF.

The sample holds a few counts of this clonotype. The genes are TRBV29-1 and TRBJ2-5, with D perhaps given as TRBD1 or TRBD2 (5 bases each). This CDR3 has 14 residues. Germline V CDR1 and CDR2: SQVTM, ANQGSEA. V lost 3 bases, J lost 2 bases, and 13 bases lay in between. CDR3 coding DNA: TGCAGCGTTGACACCCCGGGACGGCAAGAGACCCAGTACTTC. Translated, it gives CSVDTPGRQETQYF.

The chain links TRBV20-1 to TRBJ2-7; 9 nucleotides line up with TRBD1. Per the germline V gene, CDR1 is DFQATT and CDR2 is SNEGSKA (reference sequence). The ends lost 4 bases at V and 2 bases at J; junction bases unmatched: 3. The CDR3 is made up of 13 amino acids. CDR3 DNA: TGCAGTGCTACGGGACAGGGAACCTACGAGCAGTACTTC. It translates to CSATGQGTYEQYF.

This sequence joins TRBV20-1 and TRBJ2-5; D gene unclear. This CDR3 region has 13 residues. V shed 3 bases and J shed 2 bases, with 10 bases lying between them. The V gene's germline CDR1 is DFQATT and CDR2 SNEGSKA (reference sequence). The CDR3 is CSASAGRQETQYF. CDR3 sequence (DNA): TGCAGTGCTAGCGCCGGTAGACAAGAGACCCAGTACTTC.

The chain links TRBV5-1 to TRBJ1-2, with 9 bases fitting TRBD1. From germline, CDR1 is SGHRS and CDR2 YFSETQ. The V gene end was trimmed by 8 bases and the J gene end by 6 bases; junction bases not matched to a gene: 5. CDR3 length: 12 amino acids. The CDR3 DNA reads as TGCGCCAGTGGACAGGGGATGGATGGCTACACCTTC. The encoded protein is CASGQGMDGYTF.

This rearrangement joins TRBV7-9 to TRBJ1-3; D ambiguous. Per germline, CDR1 SEHNR and CDR2 FQNEAQ (reference sequence). This CDR3 contains 15 residues. Trimming took off 6 bases at V and 2 bases at J, with 14 bases between the two ends. The DNA for the CDR3 is TGTGCCAGCAGAGCCGTCCTAAGGGCTGGAAACACCATATATTTT. Residues: CASRAVLRAGNTIYF.

This clonotype was observed a handful of times. The chain combines TRBV27 with TRBJ2-7, with D maybe TRBD2 (6 bases). CDR1 is MNHEY and CDR2 is SMNVEV in the germline V gene (reference sequence). V was trimmed by 5 bases and J by 3 bases, leaving 17 bases between them. CDR3 length: 15 residues. The CDR3 DNA sequence: TGTGCCAGCAGTCAAAAGCCCGGGAGAGGCTACGAGCAGTACTTC. It codes for CASSQKPGRGYEQYF.

The chain combines TRBV18 with TRBJ1-4, with 10 bases identical to TRBD1. V shed 5 bases, J shed 6 bases, and the junction held 6 bases outside the gene matches. Germline V gives CDR1 KGHSH, CDR2 LQKENI. The CDR3 covers 15 residues. CDR3 sequence reads: CASSSDRGIDEKLFF. The CDR3 region has the DNA TGTGCCAGCTCATCGGACAGGGGGATCGATGAAAAACTGTTTTTT.

The sample holds a few counts of this clonotype. The chain carries TRBV7-3 and TRBJ2-5; TRBD2 matches 9 bases. After removal of 4 bases from V and 4 bases from J, the junction contained 10 bases not matched to a gene. Germline V CDR1 and CDR2: SGHTA, FQGTGA. The CDR3 extends over 16 amino acids. The CDR3 loop is CASSSGGGGAAETQYF. CDR3 bases: TGTGCCAGCAGCTCTGGTGGCGGGGGGGCGGCAGAGACCCAGTACTTC.

This clonotype was seen a handful of times. The V call is TRBV6-5, the J call TRBJ1-1; D possibly corresponds to TRBD1 (6 bases). The CDR3 runs to 14 residues. V gave up 0 bases and J gave up 7 bases, with 12 bases separating them. Germline values: CDR1 MNHEY, CDR2 SVGAGI. CDR3 in amino acids: CASSYSHRDYEAFF. The DNA of the CDR3 is TGTGCCAGCAGTTACTCCCACAGGGATTATGAAGCTTTCTTT.

This chain uses TRBV12-3 or TRBV12-4 with TRBJ2-1; possible D gene TRBD2, 7 bases. Trimming left V 3 bases short and J 0 bases short, with 12 bases between. CDR3 length: 16 amino acids. This CDR3 reads CASSFGGPSSYNEQFF. In nucleotides, the CDR3 is TGTGCCAGCAGTTTCGGGGGGCCGAGCTCCTACAATGAGCAGTTCTTC.

This clonotype was found a few times. The V gene is TRBV12-3 or TRBV12-4, the J gene TRBJ1-5, with TRBD1 matching 8 bases. V was pared by 3 bases and J by 4 bases, with 5 bases of the junction left unmatched. The CDR3 covers 15 residues. The DNA for the CDR3 is TGTGCCAGCAGTTTCAGGGGGCAAGGGAATCAGCCCCAGCATTTT. Protein sequence: CASSFRGQGNQPQHF.

This clonotype was detected ten times or more. DNA for the CDR3: TGCAGTGCCGGGACAGGGAACGGGGAGCTGTTTTTT. Encoded protein: CSAGTGNGELFF. The chain uses TRBV29-1 and TRBJ2-2; 9 bases agree with TRBD1. There are 12 residues in the CDR3. CDR1 is SQVTM, CDR2 ANQGSEA, per germline.